This T cell receptor beta chain stems from a study of PD-1 blockade in classical Hodgkin lymphoma. Study context: Intravenous nivolumab at 3 mg/kg was given to patients every 2 weeks.

The CDR3 has 11 residues. The ends were cut back, 1 base at V and 4 bases at J, with 2 bases in the middle. CDR1 is SGHDT and CDR2 is YYEEEE in the germline V gene. The repertoire was sequenced with immunoSEQ multiplex PCR; TCRdb's copy has only in-frame clones and lacks some. The sample lists tens of thousands of clones, approximately 90% occurring once. All the patients suffered relapse after autologous stem cell transplantation, and brentuximab vedotin exposure differed. Remarks on this clone: Its matching antigen is unknown.

Study results and caveats: TCR diversity at baseline was reported to be reduced in newly diagnosed patients relative to healthy donors. CD8+ TCR diversity did not rise significantly by C4D1, unlike CD4+.

The TCR originated in a human donor with classical Hodgkin lymphoma. The source material was peripheral blood mononuclear cells (PBMCs), sampled at baseline. The gene calls are TRBV5-6 and TRBJ2-5; D is uncertain. CDR3 in DNA: TGTGCCAGCAGCTTGACAGAGACCCAGTACTTC. The encoded protein is CASSLTETQYF.